The sequence of this TCR beta chain was determined in a study of T cells after posttransplantation cyclophosphamide. A marrow graft followed busulfan-fludarabine conditioning, with cyclophosphamide on days +3 and +4. CDR1 MNHNS and CDR2 SASEGT come from the germline V gene. This CDR3 is built from 15 residues. Trimming took 0 bases from V and 1 from J, leaving 10 bases between them. The data were produced by immunoSEQ multiplex PCR, yet TCRdb's version contains in-frame clones alone and is incomplete. The sample holds some 17,000 clones, 77% seen once. The source was CD8+ T cells sorted from PBMCs, collected approximately 2,000 days after a stem cell transplant with posttransplant cyclophosphamide. The origin of this receptor is a female patient in her 40s who received an allogeneic stem cell transplant from a related donor, was CMV-positive, and had no GVHD. The T cells may partly be graft donor cells. This chain joins TRBV6-1 and TRBJ2-7; D might be TRBD1 (5 bases). This CDR3 is CASSEAGRVSYEQYF. The CDR3 nucleotides read TGTGCCAGCAGTGAAGCAGGCAGGGTGTCCTACGAGCAGTACTTC.